Below are 8 T cell receptor beta chains sequenced from a single sample in a study of T cell changes during pregnancy in multiple sclerosis. The repertoire was sequenced with immunoSEQ multiplex PCR; TCRdb's copy has only in-frame clones and lacks some. The sample holds approximately 82,000 clones, about 89% seen once. The specimen was CD4+ T cells from peripheral blood mononuclear cells, collected in the second trimester of pregnancy. The receptors derive from a female donor with multiple sclerosis, enrolled in a pregnancy study.

The chain carries TRBV5-1 and TRBJ1-6; 12 bases line up with TRBD1. V lost 4 bases, J lost 9 bases, and 5 bases stayed unmatched. CDR3 length: 15 amino acids. Looked up from germline, CDR1 is SGHRS and CDR2 is YFSETQ. The CDR3 DNA reads as TGCGCCAGCAGCAGGGGACAGGGGGCGATTTCACCCCTCCACTTT. Translated: CASSRGQGAISPLHF.

This sequence joins TRBV5-6 and TRBJ2-3, with 7 bases fitting TRBD1. V lost 2 bases, J lost 8 bases, and 8 bases stayed unmatched. Germline CDR1 and CDR2: SGHDT and YYEEEE. The CDR3 sequence is 14 residues long. CDR3 DNA: TGTGCCAGCAGCTTTCAGGGACAGAGGCTTACGCAGTATTTT. Translating it yields CASSFQGQRLTQYF.

The chain links TRBV9 to TRBJ1-2; 9 bases agree with TRBD1. This CDR3 region has 18 residues. CDR1 is SGDLS and CDR2 is YYNGEE in the germline V gene. The V and J ends lost 3 bases and 2 bases, in that order; junction bases with no gene match: 14. The CDR3 bases are TGTGCCAGCAGCGCCACTTCGACAGGGGGAATAACAAACTATGGCTACACCTTC. Translation: CASSATSTGGITNYGYTF.

V is TRBV27 and J is TRBJ2-7; 10 bases match TRBD2. Trimming cost V 3 bases and J 1 base; bases outside gene matches: 12. CDR3 length: 18 amino acids. The germline gives CDR1 MNHEY, CDR2 SMNVEV (reference sequence). The CDR3 loop is CASSFGWASGRSSYEQYF. The DNA of the CDR3 is TGTGCCAGCAGTTTCGGTTGGGCTAGCGGGAGAAGTTCCTACGAGCAGTACTTC.

This chain links TRBV18 with TRBJ1-5; D ambiguous. Germline CDR1 KGHSH, CDR2 LQKENI. There are 15 residues in the CDR3. V was pared by 1 base and J by 0 bases, with 7 bases between. Here the CDR3 DNA reads TGTGCCAGCTCACCACGGCAGGTTAGCAATCAGCCCCAGCATTTT. This gives the protein CASSPRQVSNQPQHF.

The chain uses TRBV21-1 and TRBJ1-2; the DNA was not compared with TRBD1, the D call given in the table. TRBV21-1 is an annotated pseudogene. CDR3 size: 14 residues. DNA of the CDR3: TGTGCCAGCACTCCGAGTAGGGGGTCCTATGGCTACACCTTC. It is translated as CASTPSRGSYGYTF.

V gene TRBV6-1 combines with J gene TRBJ1-1; a possible D gene is TRBD1 (5 bases). Per the germline V gene, CDR1 is MNHNS and CDR2 is SASEGT. CDR3 length equals 15 residues. Trimming cost V 8 bases and J 3 bases, with 19 bases left between them. CDR3 bases: TGTGCCAGCCGTGGAGAGGCAGGGATTTACACTGAAGCTTTCTTT. As protein: CASRGEAGIYTEAFF.

The chain is built from TRBV5-1 and TRBJ2-7, with 8 bases that match TRBD2. Germline CDR1 reads SGHRS; CDR2 reads YFSETQ. The CDR3 has 15 residues. V trimming: 0 bases; J trimming: 2 bases; junction bases outside the gene matches: 4. CDR3 residues: CASSLEAGGTYEQYF. Here the CDR3 DNA reads TGCGCCAGCAGCTTGGAGGCGGGAGGAACCTACGAGCAGTACTTC. The variable domain in full, with the rest retrieved from reference TRBV5-1 and TRBJ2-7, is KAGVTQTPRYLIKTRGQQVTLSCSPISGHRSVSWYQQTPGQGLQFLFEYFSETQRNKGNFPGRFSGRQFSNSRSEMNVSTLELGDSALYLCASSLEAGGTYEQYFGPGTRLTVT.